This TCR beta chain is from a study of T cells in Graves' hyperthyroidism and ophthalmopathy. Study information: Staff took peripheral blood when the initial diagnosis was made, before any treatment began. Overall study findings and caveats: Model predictions of ophthalmopathy came a median about six months before onset. Blood also showed most of the thyroid clonotypes that were expanded above 0.001.

Source material for PBMCs was more than 7.5 ml fresh peripheral blood. A note on this clonotype: Its antigen is currently unknown.

RNA transcripts served as the template for amplifying TCR beta CDR3 regions. HTBI primers drove first-round RT-PCR of the TCR CDR3. TCRdb analysed the multiplex PCR reads with MiXCR anew, one entry per CDR3 protein. The top ten hold around 30% of the sample, which has about 280,000 distinct CDR3 sequences, less than 30% seen once. The V end lost 6 bases, the J end lost 5 bases, and 10 bases lay between the germline ends. The CDR3 runs to 12 residues. The germline V gene encodes CDR1 SGHTA and CDR2 FQGNSA. The source is a middle-aged man with Graves' hyperthyroidism that later progressed to Graves' ophthalmopathy. Sample: blood. The J gene is TRBJ1-2, the V gene TRBV7-2; no clear D gene. Here the CDR3 reads CASSQSGYGYTF. The CDR3 DNA reads as TGTGCCAGCAGTCAGAGCGGGTATGGCTACACCTTC.